The 27 T cell receptor beta chains listed next were all sequenced from one sample in a study of neoadjuvant anti-PD-1 for oral cavity cancer. Method: immunoSEQ multiplex PCR; TCRdb's copy keeps in-frame clones and lacks some. In the table there are more than 11,000 clones, around 70% of which are singletons. Time point of the sample: after neoadjuvant nivolumab, at surgical resection. This sample comprised PBMCs, obtained after nivolumab (anti-PD-1) treatment. These receptor sequences come from a person aged 40 to 85 with oral cavity squamous cell carcinoma.

The chain has TRBV20-1 and TRBJ1-2; no firm D call. The CDR3 runs 10 residues. Trimming removed 6 bases from V and 2 bases from J, with 4 bases in between. Germline V gene lookup returns CDR1 DFQATT and CDR2 SNEGSKA (reference sequence). The CDR3 loop is CSAGNYGYTF. The CDR3 bases are TGCAGTGCCGGAAACTATGGCTACACCTTC.

There are a few counts of this clone. The V call is TRBV6-6, the J call TRBJ1-4, with D tentatively TRBD1 (6 bases). This CDR3 is built from 14 residues. Trimming removed 2 bases at V and 5 bases at J, with 9 bases between. The germline CDR1 and CDR2 sequences are MNHNY and SVGAGI (reference sequence). The DNA for the CDR3 is TGTGCCAGCAGTTACCTCCAGGGGAATGAAAAACTGTTTTTT. It yields the protein CASSYLQGNEKLFF.

The chain is built from TRBV4-2 and TRBJ1-1, with D possibly matching TRBD1 (5 bases). This CDR3 has 15 amino acids. V lost 0 bases and J lost 5, with 13 bases in between. Germline values: CDR1 LGHNA, CDR2 YNFKEQ. CDR3 nucleotide sequence: TGTGCCAGCAGCCAAGAGGTAGGGGAGGGTACTGAAGCTTTCTTT. It yields the protein CASSQEVGEGTEAFF.

The genes are TRBV9 and TRBJ1-3, with a tentative D call TRBD1 (5 bases). V lost 2 bases to trimming and J lost 4 bases, with 10 bases between them. The germline V gene has CDR1 SGDLS and CDR2 YYNGEE. The CDR3 length is 14 residues. The CDR3 loop is CASSVGELGNTIYF. Written as DNA, the CDR3 is TGTGCCAGCAGCGTGGGGGAACTGGGAAACACCATATATTTT.

This rearrangement joins TRBV27 to TRBJ1-4; tentatively, D is TRBD1 (5 bases). Germline assignment: CDR1 MNHEY and CDR2 SMNVEV (reference sequence). Trimming took off 7 bases at V and 7 bases at J, with 22 bases between the two ends. The CDR3 loop spans 16 amino acids. The CDR3 DNA reads TGTGCCAGCAAAGGGGCTCGGGGGACGGAATTTGAAAAACTGTTTTTT. Protein product: CASKGARGTEFEKLFF.

The CDR3 DNA reads TGTGCCAGCAGTTTAATCCCACAGGGATCAATCTATGGCTACACCTTC. Protein sequence: CASSLIPQGSIYGYTF. This chain connects TRBV27 to TRBJ1-2; D possibly corresponds to TRBD1 (6 bases). This CDR3 region has 16 residues. V lost 2 bases to trimming and J lost 4 bases, with 17 bases between them. The V gene's germline CDR1 is MNHEY and CDR2 SMNVEV (reference sequence).

The chain uses TRBV19 and TRBJ1-5, with D possibly TRBD1 on 5 matching bases. Trimming removed 4 bases from V and 1 base from J, with 11 bases in between. Germline CDR1 is LNHDA and CDR2 is SQIVND (reference sequence). The CDR3 runs to 15 residues. The CDR3, as DNA: TGTGCCAGTAGTAGGGGCGTTGGGAGCAATCAGCCCCAGCATTTT. This encodes CASSRGVGSNQPQHF.

The rearrangement links TRBV4-2 to TRBJ2-6, with D maybe TRBD1 (5 bases). The germline CDR1 and CDR2 sequences are LGHNA and YNFKEQ. V lost 0 bases to trimming and J lost 1 base, with 13 bases between them. The CDR3 is made up of 18 amino acids. This CDR3 reads CASSQETARGSGANVLTF. DNA for the CDR3: TGTGCCAGCAGCCAAGAAACAGCTAGGGGTTCTGGGGCCAACGTCCTGACTTTC.

The J gene is TRBJ1-5, the V gene TRBV7-3, with TRBD1 matching 7 bases. Germline V gene lookup returns CDR1 SGHTA and CDR2 FQGTGA. The CDR3 sequence is 15 residues long. V was clipped by 5 bases and J by 7 bases; unmatched bases: 11. The CDR3 reads CASSLETGVEQPQHF. The CDR3 nucleotides are TGTGCCAGCAGCCTCGAAACAGGGGTTGAACAGCCCCAGCATTTT.

This clone has a single count. V is TRBV25-1 and J is TRBJ2-2; TRBD2 agrees at 9 bases. CDR3 length: 15 amino acids. The V and J ends lost 1 base and 6 bases, in that order; junction bases with no gene match: 3. Germline V gene lookup returns CDR1 MGHDK and CDR2 SYGVNS. The CDR3 here is CASSEFRGRAGELFF. The CDR3, as DNA: TGTGCCAGCAGTGAATTTCGCGGGAGGGCCGGGGAGCTGTTTTTT. The variable domain in full, with the rest retrieved from reference TRBV25-1 and TRBJ2-2, is EADIYQTPRYLVIGTGKKITLECSQTMGHDKMYWYQQDPGMELHLIHYSYGVNSTEKGDLSSESTVSRIRTEHFPLTLESARPSHTSQYLCASSEFRGRAGELFFGEGSRLTVL.

This clone has a single count. The J gene is TRBJ2-4, the V gene TRBV2; possibly TRBD1 or TRBD2 for D (5 bases each). V lost 5 bases, J lost 3 bases, and 11 bases lay in between. This CDR3 contains 14 residues. The V gene's germline CDR1 is SNHLY and CDR2 FYNNEI. The CDR3 bases are TGTGCCAGCAGTCCCGGGACCCACAAAAACATTCAGTACTTC. This translates into CASSPGTHKNIQYF.

J is TRBJ1-2 and V is TRBV5-1; TRBD1 agrees at 10 bases. V lost 7 bases, J lost 4 bases, and 16 bases stayed unmatched. This CDR3 spans 17 amino acids. Per the germline V gene, CDR1 is SGHRS and CDR2 is YFSETQ. The DNA for the CDR3 is TGCGCCAGCTCCGCCCCCCCCGGGACAGGGGACTCCTATGGCTACACCTTC. Its translation: CASSAPPGTGDSYGYTF.

This sequence joins TRBV25-1 and TRBJ2-5; 8 positions match TRBD2. V gave up 1 base and J gave up 9 bases; unmatched junction bases: 10. This CDR3 spans 15 amino acids. CDR1 and CDR2 from the germline V gene are MGHDK and SYGVNS. The CDR3 region is CASSESRVVAGPQYF. DNA for the CDR3: TGTGCCAGCAGTGAATCCAGGGTGGTAGCGGGACCCCAGTACTTC.

This clone has more than one count but fewer than ten. V gene TRBV18 combines with J gene TRBJ2-7; tentative D call: TRBD2 (5 bases). CDR1 is KGHSH and CDR2 is LQKENI in the germline V gene. There are 16 residues in the CDR3. The V end lost 6 bases, the J end lost 7 bases, and 25 bases lay between the germline ends. The CDR3 DNA sequence: TGTGCCAGCTCCCAAGGACGGGGTCTTCTCCTGGGAGAGCAGTACTTC. It translates to CASSQGRGLLLGEQYF. Full variable domain (outside the CDR3, taken from reference TRBV18 and TRBJ2-7): NAGVMQNPRHLVRRRGQEARLRCSPMKGHSHVYWYRQLPEEGLKFMVYLQKENIIDESGMPKERFSAEFPKEGPSILRIQQVVRGDSAAYFCASSQGRGLLLGEQYFGPGTRLTVT.

This clone showed up just once. The chain carries TRBV10-1 and TRBJ2-1, with D maybe TRBD2 (6 bases). V lost 8 bases, J lost 8 bases, and 16 bases lay in between. This CDR3 contains 13 residues. Germline V lookup: CDR1 WNHNN, CDR2 SYGVQD (reference sequence). In DNA, the CDR3 is TGCGCCAGCCTTACGCGGGACCCGGATGAGCAGTTCTTC. As protein: CASLTRDPDEQFF.

This clone occurred once. The rearrangement links TRBV7-3 to TRBJ2-1; a possible D gene is TRBD2 (6 bases). The CDR3 has 16 residues. Germline values: CDR1 SGHTA, CDR2 FQGTGA. Trimming took 1 base from V and 3 from J, leaving 13 bases between them. CDR3 sequence (DNA): TGTGCCAGCAGCTTAATACGACTAGGGGACTACAATGAGCAGTTCTTC. Encoded protein: CASSLIRLGDYNEQFF.

This chain joins TRBV2 and TRBJ1-1; the D gene is possibly TRBD1 (5 bases). The V end was cut by 3 bases, the J end by 4 bases, with 12 bases between. The CDR3 contains 14 residues. Germline-derived CDR1 and CDR2 are SNHLY and FYNNEI. CDR3 residues: CASSDGRGSTEAFF. CDR3 coding DNA: TGTGCCAGCAGTGACGGAAGGGGTAGCACTGAAGCTTTCTTT.

The rearrangement uses TRBV6-1 and TRBJ2-1, with a possible D match to TRBD1 (6 bases). The CDR3 length is 14 residues. Trimming shortened V by 10 bases and J by 7 bases, and 20 bases separated the two germline ends. Germline assignment: CDR1 MNHNS and CDR2 SASEGT. The CDR3 DNA reads TGTGCCACCAGCACCGGGACAACAGTGAATGAGCAGTTCTTC. Protein sequence: CATSTGTTVNEQFF.

The rearrangement joins TRBV7-9 to TRBJ2-1; D not resolved. In germline, CDR1 is SEHNR, CDR2 FQNEAQ (reference sequence). Between the trimmed V and J ends, which lost 10 bases and 0 bases, there was a span of 16 bases. The CDR3 spans 15 residues. CDR3 amino acids: CATTLGPSSYNEQFF. The CDR3 DNA sequence: TGTGCCACCACCCTCGGCCCGAGCTCCTACAATGAGCAGTTCTTC.

The chain employs TRBV28 and TRBJ1-1; D call uncertain. The CDR3 contains 13 residues. Between the trimmed V and J ends, which lost 3 bases and 1 base, there was a span of 6 bases. The V gene's germline CDR1 is MDHEN and CDR2 SYDVKM. Here the CDR3 DNA reads TGTGCCAGCAGTTTTAGGCCGAACACTGAAGCTTTCTTT. As protein: CASSFRPNTEAFF.

The chain couples TRBV21-1 to TRBJ1-2. TRBV21-1 is a recognized pseudogene. The CDR3 has 18 residues. The CDR3 loop is CASSNSEGKTPANYGYTF. The CDR3 region has the DNA TGTGCCAGCAGCAATAGCGAAGGAAAGACCCCTGCTAACTATGGCTACACCTTC.

The table lists this clone with a few counts. V and J are TRBV2 and TRBJ2-2, with D hard to call. V was shortened by 4 bases and J by 2 bases, with 5 bases between the two germline ends. The CDR3 sequence is 13 residues long. CDR1 SNHLY and CDR2 FYNNEI come from the germline V gene. The CDR3, as DNA: TGTGCCAGCAGTGGACTCAACACCGGGGAGCTGTTTTTT. Amino acid sequence: CASSGLNTGELFF. The complete variable domain, with remaining parts taken from reference TRBV2 and TRBJ2-2, reads EPEVTQTPSHQVTQMGQEVILRCVPISNHLYFYWYRQILGQKVEFLVSFYNNEISEKSEIFDDQFSVERPDGSNFTLKIRSTKLEDSAMYFCASSGLNTGELFFGEGSRLTVL.

The rearrangement uses TRBV5-6 and TRBJ2-2, with 9 bases that match TRBD2. The CDR3 extends over 16 amino acids. Trimming at V came to 1 base and at J to 7 bases, leaving 8 bases not matched to a gene. The V gene's germline CDR1 is SGHDT and CDR2 YYEEEE. The CDR3: CASSLQAGGKGGELFF. The CDR3 bases are TGTGCCAGCAGCTTGCAAGCGGGAGGTAAAGGCGGGGAGCTGTTTTTT.

The V and J genes are TRBV6-5 and TRBJ2-7, with 10 nucleotides matching TRBD2. After removal of 2 bases from V and 2 bases from J, the junction contained 3 bases not matched to a gene. Germline loops: CDR1 MNHEY, CDR2 SVGAGI. This CDR3 is built from 15 residues. The CDR3 here is CASSYRTSGPYEQYF. The CDR3 DNA sequence: TGTGCCAGCAGTTACAGGACTAGCGGACCCTACGAGCAGTACTTC.

The CDR3 reads CASSETRHYGYTF. CDR3 in DNA: TGTGCCAGCAGTGAAACTCGGCACTATGGCTACACCTTC. V usage is TRBV6-1 and J usage is TRBJ1-2; D gene uncertain. The V end was cut by 2 bases, the J end by 3 bases, with 7 bases between. Germline V CDR1 and CDR2: MNHNS, SASEGT. The length of the CDR3 is 13 residues.

This sequence joins TRBV30 and TRBJ1-1, with 7 bases aligning to TRBD1. CDR1 is GTSNPN, CDR2 SVGIG, per germline (reference sequence). V was pared by 2 bases and J by 9 bases, with 12 bases of the junction left unmatched. CDR3 length equals 14 residues. The CDR3 DNA reads TGTGCCTGGAGTAGGATGGGACAGACCCTGAAAGCTTTCTTT. Amino acids: CAWSRMGQTLKAFF. The variable domain in full, completed from reference TRBV30 and TRBJ1-1, reads SQTIHQWPATLVQPVGSPLSLECTVEGTSNPNLYWYRQAAGRGLQLLFYSVGIGQISSEVPQNLSASRPQDRQFILSSKKLLLSDSGFYLCAWSRMGQTLKAFFGQGTRLTVV.

The table lists this clone with a few counts. CDR3 residues: CASSTSSSYEQYF. The DNA for the CDR3 is TGTGCCAGCAGCACTAGCAGCTCCTACGAGCAGTACTTC. J is TRBJ2-7 and V is TRBV21-1; TRBD2 was called by the table and not checked on the DNA. TRBV21-1 is recorded as a pseudogene. The CDR3 is made up of 13 amino acids.